What follows are 9 T cell receptor beta chains derived from one specimen sequenced in a study of shared clonotypes between healthy human individuals. The protocol was immunoSEQ multiplex PCR, while the TCRdb copy is restricted to in-frame clones and leaves out a portion. The sample consists of roughly 2 million clones, 95% of them appearing once. Sequences were obtained from naive CD4+ T cells sorted from blood. As for subset: CD45RA+ positively selected. These receptor sequences come from a man aged 18-30 years in good health.

This clone was seen just once. V is TRBV11-3 and J is TRBJ1-1, with TRBD1 matching over 8 bases. V lost 2 bases, J lost 7 bases, and 3 bases stayed unmatched. The V gene's germline CDR1 is SGHNT and CDR2 YENEEA. CDR3 length: 13 residues. The CDR3 is CASSLRTGIEAFF. As DNA, the CDR3 is TGTGCCAGCAGCTTAAGGACAGGGATTGAAGCTTTCTTT.

This chain joins TRBV4-3 and TRBJ2-7; 7 bases are shared with TRBD2. This CDR3 has 15 amino acids. J lost 4 bases, V lost 0 bases, and 6 bases had no gene match. Germline CDR1 LGHNA, CDR2 YSLEER. The CDR3 DNA sequence: TGCGCCAGCAGCCAAGACCGCGGGAGTTGGTACGAGCAGTACTTC. It codes for CASSQDRGSWYEQYF.

In its sample, this clone was seen once. Other DNA sequences in the sample encode the same CDR3. The V call is TRBV29-1, the J call TRBJ1-1; D is unclear. V was shortened by 4 bases and J by 4 bases, with 7 bases between the two germline ends. In germline, CDR1 is SQVTM, CDR2 ANQGSEA. The CDR3 is 11 amino acids. The CDR3 spells CSVGGSTEAFF. The DNA for the CDR3 is TGCAGCGTTGGAGGGAGCACTGAAGCTTTCTTT.

Regarding this clone: The sample carries other DNA sequences with the same CDR3. The chain joins TRBV4-3 to TRBJ2-7; 8 bases are a match to TRBD1. V was clipped by 4 bases and J by 2 bases; unmatched bases: 4. The CDR3 consists of 14 residues. In germline, CDR1 is LGHNA, CDR2 YSLEER. CDR3 protein: CASSRGQGPYEQYF. The CDR3 bases are TGCGCCAGCAGCCGAGGACAGGGACCCTACGAGCAGTACTTC.

The V and J genes are TRBV7-2 and TRBJ2-7; 14 positions match TRBD2. CDR3 length equals 15 residues. Trimming removed 5 bases from V and 3 bases from J; junction bases left unmatched: 3. Germline assignment: CDR1 SGHTA and CDR2 FQGNSA. CDR3 sequence: CASSAGLAGDYEQYF. The CDR3 DNA follows: TGTGCCAGCAGCGCGGGACTAGCGGGAGACTACGAGCAGTACTTC. The full variable domain, with the rest looked up from reference TRBV7-2 and TRBJ2-7, is GAGVSQSPSNKVTEKGKDVELRCDPISGHTALYWYRQSLGQGLEFLIYFQGNSAPDKSGLPSDRFSAERTGGSVSTLTIQRTQQEDSAVYLCASSAGLAGDYEQYFGPGTRLTVT.

The rearrangement links TRBV19 to TRBJ1-1, with 9 nucleotides matching TRBD1. After removal of 4 bases from V and 4 bases from J, the junction contained 7 bases not matched to a gene. The CDR3 has 15 amino acids. CDR1 LNHDA and CDR2 SQIVND come from the germline V gene (reference sequence). CDR3 sequence (DNA): TGTGCCAGTAGTAGGGGACAGGGCCTCAGCACTGAAGCTTTCTTT. It is translated as CASSRGQGLSTEAFF.

This chain joins TRBV30 and TRBJ2-2; no clear D gene. There are 12 residues in the CDR3. V lost 0 bases to trimming and J lost 6 bases, with 5 bases between them. The germline CDR1 and CDR2 sequences are GTSNPN and SVGIG (reference sequence). The CDR3 here is CAWSVKAGELFF. CDR3 sequence (DNA): TGTGCCTGGAGTGTAAAAGCCGGGGAGCTGTTTTTT.

This clone has only one observation. Within the sample, other DNA sequences also encode this same CDR3. V gene TRBV11-2 combines with J gene TRBJ2-7; a weak D match, TRBD1 (5 bases). CDR1 SGHAT and CDR2 FQNNGV come from the germline V gene. Trimming removed 1 base from V and 4 bases from J, with 11 bases in between. This CDR3 region has 14 residues. CDR3 nucleotides: TGTGCCAGCAGCTTAGGGCAGGGCGCTTACGAGCAGTACTTC. This encodes CASSLGQGAYEQYF.

The V call is TRBV11-2, the J call TRBJ1-1; D uncertain. The V end lost 5 bases, the J end lost 0 bases, and 13 bases lay between the germline ends. The CDR3 sequence is 15 residues long. Germline lookup yields CDR1 SGHAT and CDR2 FQNNGV. CDR3 sequence (DNA): TGTGCCAGCAGCCCGCTGCAAAGGATGAACACTGAAGCTTTCTTT. Residues: CASSPLQRMNTEAFF.